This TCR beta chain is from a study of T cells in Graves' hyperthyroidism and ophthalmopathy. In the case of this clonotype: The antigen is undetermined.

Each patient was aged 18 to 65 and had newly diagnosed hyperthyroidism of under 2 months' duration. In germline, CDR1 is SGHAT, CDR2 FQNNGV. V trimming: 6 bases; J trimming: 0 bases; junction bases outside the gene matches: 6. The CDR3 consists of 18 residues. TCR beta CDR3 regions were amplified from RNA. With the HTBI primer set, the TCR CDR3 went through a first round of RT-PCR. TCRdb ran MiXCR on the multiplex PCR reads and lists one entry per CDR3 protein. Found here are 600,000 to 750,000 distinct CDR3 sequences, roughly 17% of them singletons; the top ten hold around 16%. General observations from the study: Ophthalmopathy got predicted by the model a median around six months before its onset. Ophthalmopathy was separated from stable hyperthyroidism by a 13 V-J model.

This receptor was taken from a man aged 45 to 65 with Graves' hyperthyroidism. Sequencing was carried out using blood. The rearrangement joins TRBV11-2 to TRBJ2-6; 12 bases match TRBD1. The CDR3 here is CASRIWGQGASGANVLTF. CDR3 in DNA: TGTGCCAGCAGGATCTGGGGACAGGGGGCCTCTGGGGCCAACGTCCTGACTTTC.